A single TCR beta chain is shown here with its context. Its antigen is undetermined. This specimen comes from a study of CD8+ T cells in alopecia areata. TCR sequencing used cDNA made by reverse transcription of extracted RNA. Data came from immunoSEQ multiplex PCR; TCRdb stores just in-frame clones and leaves some out. The data show nearly 200,000 clones, about 62% seen once. Regarding the study as a whole: In scalp and blood, many expanded lesional clones persisted during tofacitinib. Affected lesional scalp, above all in alopecia totalis/universalis, was more clonal than normal scalp. Scalp clonality, along with expanded CD8+ clones among the top 100, was significantly decreased by tofacitinib. Patients displayed less clarity in TCR sharing than mice, a finding possibly related to HLA.

Germline loops: CDR1 SGHAT, CDR2 FQNNGV. This CDR3 is built from 16 residues. Trimming stripped 5 bases from V and 7 bases from J, with 18 bases between. Regarding treatment: oral pan-JAK inhibitor, 5-10 mg twice daily. The sequencing here drew on CD4+ T cells sorted from blood, taken at week 24, from a patient treated with tofacitinib. The sequence was collected from a human donor with alopecia areata. This chain links TRBV11-2 with TRBJ1-6, with no clear D. The DNA of the CDR3 is TGTGCCAGCAGCCTACTAGGACCCCGAGGGAATTCACCCCTCCACTTT. Translating gives CASSLLGPRGNSPLHF.